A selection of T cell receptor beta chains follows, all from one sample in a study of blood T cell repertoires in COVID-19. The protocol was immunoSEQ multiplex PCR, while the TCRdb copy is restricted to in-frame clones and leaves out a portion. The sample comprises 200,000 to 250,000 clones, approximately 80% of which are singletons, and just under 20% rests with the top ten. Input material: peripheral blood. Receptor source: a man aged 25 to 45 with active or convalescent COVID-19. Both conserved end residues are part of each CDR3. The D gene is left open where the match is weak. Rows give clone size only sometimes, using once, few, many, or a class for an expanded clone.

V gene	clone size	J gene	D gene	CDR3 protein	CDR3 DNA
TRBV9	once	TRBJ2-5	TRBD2	CASSVGASGGIQETQYF	TGTGCCAGCAGCGTAGGCGCGAGCGGGGGGATCCAAGAGACCCAGTACTTC
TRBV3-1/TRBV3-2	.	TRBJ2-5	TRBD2	CASSQGGTSGTIKRETQYF	TGTGCCAGCAGCCAAGGCGGGACTAGCGGGACCATAAAGAGGGAGACCCAGTACTTC
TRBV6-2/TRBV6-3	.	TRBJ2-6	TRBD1	CASSTRTGGPVLTF	TGTGCCAGCAGTACACGGACAGGGGGACCCGTCCTGACTTTC
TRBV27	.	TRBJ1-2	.	CASSLTGLGYGYTF	TGTGCCAGCAGTCTCACAGGGCTTGGGTATGGCTACACCTTC
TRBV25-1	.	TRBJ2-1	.	CASNRAGASGNEQFF	TGTGCCAGCAACCGGGCGGGGGCTTCGGGGAATGAGCAGTTCTTC
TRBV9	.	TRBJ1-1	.	CASSRQSLAEAFF	TGTGCCAGCAGTCGACAGTCCTTGGCTGAAGCTTTCTTT
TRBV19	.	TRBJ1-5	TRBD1	CASSIVGTGVQPQHF	TGTGCCAGTAGTATTGTTGGGACAGGGGTTCAGCCCCAGCATTTT
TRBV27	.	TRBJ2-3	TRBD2	CASSGLAVSTDTQYF	TGTGCCAGCAGTGGTCTAGCGGTTAGCACAGATACGCAGTATTTT
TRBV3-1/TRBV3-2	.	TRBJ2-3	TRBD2	CASSQVFQGGGNSPDTQYF	TGTGCCAGCAGCCAAGTGTTCCAAGGCGGGGGAAACTCCCCAGATACGCAGTATTTT
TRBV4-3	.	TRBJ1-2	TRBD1	CASSLGTGANYGYTF	TGCGCCAGCAGCCTCGGGACAGGAGCTAACTATGGCTACACCTTC
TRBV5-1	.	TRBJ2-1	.	CASSGWASSYNEQFF	TGCGCCAGCAGCGGATGGGCAAGCTCCTACAATGAGCAGTTCTTC
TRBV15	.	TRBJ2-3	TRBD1	CATSRSGGPDTQYF	TGTGCCACCAGCAGGTCAGGGGGACCAGATACGCAGTATTTT
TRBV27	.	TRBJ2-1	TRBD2	CASSPRIAGGHDEQFF	TGTGCCAGCAGTCCCCGAATAGCGGGGGGCCACGATGAGCAGTTCTTC
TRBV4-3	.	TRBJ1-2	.	CASSQARSDGAFYGYTF	TGCGCCAGCAGCCAAGCAAGATCTGATGGGGCCTTCTATGGCTACACCTTC
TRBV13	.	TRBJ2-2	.	CASSSWTNTGELFF	TGTGCCAGCAGCTCCTGGACTAACACCGGGGAGCTGTTTTTT
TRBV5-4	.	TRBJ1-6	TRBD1	CASSFTKDRNSPLHF	TGTGCCAGCAGCTTCACAAAGGACAGGAATTCACCCCTCCACTTT
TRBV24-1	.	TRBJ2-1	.	CATSGLNEQFF	TGTGCCACCAGTGGGCTTAATGAGCAGTTCTTC
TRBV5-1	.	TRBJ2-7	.	CASSLAGLASYEQYF	TGCGCCAGCAGCTTGGCCGGGCTAGCGTCCTACGAGCAGTACTTC
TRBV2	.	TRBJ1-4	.	CASSVGEMVKLFF	TGTGCCAGCAGTGTCGGGGAAATGGTAAAACTGTTTTTT
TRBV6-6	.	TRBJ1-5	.	CASSLMTGPSNQPQHF	TGTGCCAGCAGTCTTATGACAGGTCCGAGCAATCAGCCCCAGCATTTT
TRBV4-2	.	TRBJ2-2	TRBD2	CASSQDIGGSGELFF	TGTGCCAGCAGCCAAGATATCGGGGGGTCCGGGGAGCTGTTTTTT
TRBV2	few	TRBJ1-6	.	CASRPRGSYNSPLHF	TGTGCCAGCAGGCCTCGGGGGTCCTATAATTCACCCCTCCACTTT
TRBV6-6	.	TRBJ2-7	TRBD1	CASTQLDADRGGEQYF	TGTGCCAGCACCCAACTTGACGCGGACAGGGGCGGCGAGCAGTACTTC
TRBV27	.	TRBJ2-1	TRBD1	CASSLLSTGAYNEQFF	TGTGCCAGCAGTTTATTGTCGACAGGGGCCTACAATGAGCAGTTCTTC
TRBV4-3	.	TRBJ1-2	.	CASSPGSGRGYGYTF	TGCGCCAGCAGCCCAGGCAGCGGCCGGGGGTATGGCTACACCTTC
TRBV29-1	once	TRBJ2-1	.	CSVEEGRNEQFF	TGCAGCGTTGAAGAGGGGCGCAATGAGCAGTTCTTC
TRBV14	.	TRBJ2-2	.	CASSQQQGAGELFF	TGTGCCAGCAGCCAACAACAGGGAGCCGGGGAGCTGTTTTTT
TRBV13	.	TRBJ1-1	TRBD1	CASSLVSGQGKTEAFF	TGTGCCAGCAGCTTAGTAAGTGGACAGGGGAAGACTGAAGCTTTCTTT
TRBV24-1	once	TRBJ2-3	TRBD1	CATSDLGTGAHTQYF	TGTGCCACCAGTGATCTCGGGACAGGGGCTCATACGCAGTATTTT
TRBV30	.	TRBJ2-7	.	CAWSQPGQGALEQYF	TGTGCCTGGAGTCAACCGGGACAAGGCGCTTTGGAGCAGTACTTC
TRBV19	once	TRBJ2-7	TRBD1	CASSVTGGSYEQYF	TGTGCCAGTAGCGTGACAGGGGGTTCCTACGAGCAGTACTTC
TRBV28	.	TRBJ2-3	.	CASSPLSGSTDTQYF	TGTGCCAGCAGCCCACTTAGCGGAAGCACAGATACGCAGTATTTT
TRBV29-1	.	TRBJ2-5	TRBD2	CSVRAGAFETQYF	TGCAGCGTAAGAGCGGGAGCGTTTGAGACCCAGTACTTC
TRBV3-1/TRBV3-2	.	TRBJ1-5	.	CASSQHPGSNQPQHF	TGTGCCAGCAGCCAACACCCAGGGAGCAATCAGCCCCAGCATTTT
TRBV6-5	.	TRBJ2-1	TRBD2	CASRGLAGYNEQFF	TGTGCCAGCAGGGGGCTAGCGGGATATAATGAGCAGTTCTTC
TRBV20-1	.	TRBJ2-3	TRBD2	CSAVGLAAQYF	TGCAGTGCCGTCGGACTAGCGGCGCAGTATTTT
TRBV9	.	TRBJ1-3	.	CASSPRVASGNTIYF	TGTGCCAGCAGCCCCCGGGTCGCCTCTGGAAACACCATATATTTT